The sequence of this T cell receptor beta chain was determined in a study of blood T cell repertoires in COVID-19. The wider study: Samples taken during acute and convalescent COVID-19 were collected in the United States, Italy and Spain. T cells, B-cell-depleted T cells, or PBMCs supplied cDNA or gDNA.

The CDR3 is 13 residues long. V was cut by 4 bases and J by 5 bases, with 10 bases left in between. CDR1 MNHEY and CDR2 SVGAGI come from the germline V gene. Authors' analysis steps: The authors estimated nucleated cell counts from reference gene primer amplification. TCRdb keeps only in-frame clones here, not all; method: immunoSEQ multiplex PCR. V and J calls and clone size are given by that table; D and trimming were obtained from the DNA. The table includes tens of thousands of clones, about 90% detected once. The TCR originated in a human donor in a cohort sampled during active COVID-19. Input material: peripheral blood. This chain links TRBV6-5 with TRBJ2-3; D possibly corresponds to TRBD1 (6 bases). The CDR3 loop is CASSLQGLDTQYF. DNA for the CDR3: TGTGCCAGCAGTTTACAGGGCCTAGATACGCAGTATTTT.